This T cell receptor (beta chain) was profiled in a study of breast tumors, draining lymph nodes, adjacent tissues (dated by TCRdb to the mid-2010s). Notes on the research overall: Breast cancer patients provided tumor, adjacent nontumor tissue and axillary lymph nodes, and the study compared the TCR beta repertoires across these three sources. In human breast cancer, the study set out to evaluate how tumor, surrounding tissue and draining lymph node repertoires relate to one another and whether T cells may move between these sites.

The CDR3 starts with the cysteine, ends with the phenylalanine, and has 15 residues. Only CDR3 DNA remains: 45 bases, in frame from the first base. For this chain, trimming is 2 bases at the V end and 4 bases at the J end, and the number of junction bases without a gene match is 5. In the germline V gene (reference sequence), CDR1 corresponds to LGHDT and CDR2 to YNNKEL. The lymph node samples were taken from the axillary draining lymph nodes of breast cancer patients. Findings and caveats that apply to the study as a whole: Tumor T-cell repertoires showed less diversity than lymph node repertoires and more diversity than nontumor tissue repertoires, and tumor T-cell repertoires showed preferential V and J gene usage. The data were considered consistent with the idea that most tumor T cells come from the lymph node and then expand in tumor tissue. Tumor and nontumor tissue repertoires were found to be significantly more similar in luminal-like than in basal-like breast cancer. The conclusion that tumor T cells originate in lymph nodes was framed as consistent with a hypothesis rather than directly demonstrated.

Reads for this sample came from an Illumina HiSeq 2000. Multiplex PCR amplification was used to generate the TCR beta chain libraries. The amplified TCR beta chain products were analyzed by high-throughput sequencing. TCRdb applied fastp at Q25 and MiXCR to the public reads, then kept only in-frame beta chains. Identical CDR3 protein sequences are pooled into one entry, listed with their most common genes and DNA. The sample has 85,000 to 120,000 distinct CDR3 sequences on record, less than 40% of them singletons. Under 6% of the sample is taken by the ten largest. This clonotype was detected many times. The specificity of this receptor is unknown. Within one base of it there is no much larger clone, and no base qualities were kept.

The rearrangement combines TRBV3-1 with TRBJ2-7; 10 bases in the junction line up with TRBD2. The sequence derives from a female donor with breast cancer. Some clones in this sample may be carry-over from other donors' samples. Sequencing input: axillary lymph node tissue. The DNA sequence is as follows: TGTGCCAGCAGCCAACTCTTAGCGGGAGGATACGAGCAGTACTTC. The translation is CASSQLLAGGYEQYF.